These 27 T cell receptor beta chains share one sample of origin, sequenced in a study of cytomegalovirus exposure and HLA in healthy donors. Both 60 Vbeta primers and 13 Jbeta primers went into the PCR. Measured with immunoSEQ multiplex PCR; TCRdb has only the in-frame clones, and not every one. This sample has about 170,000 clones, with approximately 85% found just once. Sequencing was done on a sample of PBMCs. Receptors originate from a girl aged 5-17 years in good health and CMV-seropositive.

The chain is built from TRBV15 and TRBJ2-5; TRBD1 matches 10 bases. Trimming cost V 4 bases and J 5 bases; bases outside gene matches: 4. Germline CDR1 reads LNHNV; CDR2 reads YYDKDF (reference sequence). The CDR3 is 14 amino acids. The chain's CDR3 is CATSTRQGAETQYF. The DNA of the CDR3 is TGTGCCACCAGCACACGACAGGGGGCTGAGACCCAGTACTTC. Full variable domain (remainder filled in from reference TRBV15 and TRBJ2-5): DAMVIQNPRYQVTQFGKPVTLSCSQTLNHNVMYWYQQKSSQAPKLLFHYYDKDFNNEADTPDNFQSRRPNTSFCFLDIRSPGLGDTAMYLCATSTRQGAETQYFGPGTRLLVL.

This CDR3 reads CASSGGTSGGLETQYF. The CDR3 region has the DNA TGTGCCAGCAGTGGAGGGACTAGCGGGGGGTTGGAGACCCAGTACTTC. The genes are TRBV2 and TRBJ2-5, with 15 bases lining up with TRBD2. With 4 bases clipped from V and 5 bases from J, the junction kept 5 bases outside the gene matches. CDR3 length: 16 amino acids. Germline-derived CDR1 and CDR2 are SNHLY and FYNNEI.

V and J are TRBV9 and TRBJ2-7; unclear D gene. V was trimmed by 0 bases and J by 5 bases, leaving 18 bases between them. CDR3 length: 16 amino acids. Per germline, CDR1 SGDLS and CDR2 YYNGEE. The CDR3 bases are TGTGCCAGCAGCGTAGGGAAGGCGACTCATCCCCACGAGCAGTACTTC. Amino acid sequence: CASSVGKATHPHEQYF.

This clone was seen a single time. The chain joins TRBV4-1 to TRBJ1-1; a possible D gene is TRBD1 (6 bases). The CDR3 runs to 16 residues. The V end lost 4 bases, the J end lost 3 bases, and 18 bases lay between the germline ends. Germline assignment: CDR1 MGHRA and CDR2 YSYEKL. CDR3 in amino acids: CASSLRIQGLYTEAFF. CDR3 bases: TGCGCCAGCAGCCTAAGGATACAGGGCTTGTACACTGAAGCTTTCTTT.

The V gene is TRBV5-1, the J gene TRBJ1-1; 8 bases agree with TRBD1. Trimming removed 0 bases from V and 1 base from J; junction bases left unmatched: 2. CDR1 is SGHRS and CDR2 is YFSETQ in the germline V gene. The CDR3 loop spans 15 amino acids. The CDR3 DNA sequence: TGCGCCAGCAGCTTGGGGACAGGGCGGAACACTGAAGCTTTCTTT. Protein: CASSLGTGRNTEAFF.

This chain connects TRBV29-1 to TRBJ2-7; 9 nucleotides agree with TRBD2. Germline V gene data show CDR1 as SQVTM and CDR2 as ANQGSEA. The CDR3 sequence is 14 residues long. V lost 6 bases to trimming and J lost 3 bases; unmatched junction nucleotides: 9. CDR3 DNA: TGCAGCGTGGCCTTTAGCGGGGGTTTCTACGAGCAGTACTTC. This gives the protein CSVAFSGGFYEQYF.

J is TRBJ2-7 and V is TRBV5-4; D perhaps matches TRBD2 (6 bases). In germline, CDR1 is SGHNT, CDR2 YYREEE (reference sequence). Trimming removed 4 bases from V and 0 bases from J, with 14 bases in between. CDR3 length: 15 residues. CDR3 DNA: TGTGCCAGCAGCATTCCGGGAGCAAGCTCCTACGAGCAGTACTTC. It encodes CASSIPGASSYEQYF. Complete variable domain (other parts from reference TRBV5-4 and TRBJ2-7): ETGVTQSPTHLIKTRGQQVTLRCSSQSGHNTVSWYQQALGQGPQFIFQYYREEENGRGNFPPRFSGLQFPNYSSELNVNALELDDSALYLCASSIPGASSYEQYFGPGTRLTVT.

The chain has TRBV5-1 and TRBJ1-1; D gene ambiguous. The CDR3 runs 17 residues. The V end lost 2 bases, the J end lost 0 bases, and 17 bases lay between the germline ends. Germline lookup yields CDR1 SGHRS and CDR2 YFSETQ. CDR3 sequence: CASSFFRGRSVNTEAFF. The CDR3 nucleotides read TGCGCCAGCAGCTTTTTCCGGGGTCGTTCGGTGAACACTGAAGCTTTCTTT.

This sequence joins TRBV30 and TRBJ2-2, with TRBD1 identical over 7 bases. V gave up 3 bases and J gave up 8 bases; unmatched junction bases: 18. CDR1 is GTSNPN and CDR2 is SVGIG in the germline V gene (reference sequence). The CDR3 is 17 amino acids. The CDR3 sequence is CAWSENRGEGVRGELFF. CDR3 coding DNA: TGTGCCTGGAGCGAGAACAGGGGCGAGGGGGTTAGGGGGGAGCTGTTTTTT.

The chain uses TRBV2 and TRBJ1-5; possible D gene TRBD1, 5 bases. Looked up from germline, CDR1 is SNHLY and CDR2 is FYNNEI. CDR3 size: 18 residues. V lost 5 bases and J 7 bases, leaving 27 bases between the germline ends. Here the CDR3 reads CASSFLSRPAGGRQPQHF. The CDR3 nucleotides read TGTGCCAGCAGTTTCTTATCACGTCCTGCGGGGGGAAGGCAGCCCCAGCATTTT.

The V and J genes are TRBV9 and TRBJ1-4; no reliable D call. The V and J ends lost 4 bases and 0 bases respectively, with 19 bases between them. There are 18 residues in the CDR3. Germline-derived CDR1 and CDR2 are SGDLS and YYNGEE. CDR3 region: CASSPSSGSAATNEKLFF. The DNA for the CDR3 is TGTGCCAGCAGCCCGAGCTCGGGTTCCGCCGCAACTAATGAAAAACTGTTTTTT.

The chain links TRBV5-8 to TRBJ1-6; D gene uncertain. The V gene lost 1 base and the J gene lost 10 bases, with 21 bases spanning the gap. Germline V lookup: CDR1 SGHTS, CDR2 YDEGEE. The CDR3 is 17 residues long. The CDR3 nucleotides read TGTGCCAGCAGCTTGTATTACCAGGCCTCCCTGGAATCACCCCTCCACTTT. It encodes CASSLYYQASLESPLHF.

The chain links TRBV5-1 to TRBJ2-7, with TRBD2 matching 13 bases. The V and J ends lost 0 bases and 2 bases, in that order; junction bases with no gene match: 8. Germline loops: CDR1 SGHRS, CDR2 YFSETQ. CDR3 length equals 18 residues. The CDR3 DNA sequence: TGCGCCAGCAGCTTGGTACCAATAACTAGCGGGGGGGCCTACGAGCAGTACTTC. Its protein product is CASSLVPITSGGAYEQYF.

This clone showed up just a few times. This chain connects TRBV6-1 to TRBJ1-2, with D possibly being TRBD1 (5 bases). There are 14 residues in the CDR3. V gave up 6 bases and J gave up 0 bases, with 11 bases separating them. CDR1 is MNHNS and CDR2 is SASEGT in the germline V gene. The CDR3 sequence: CASRSDTPNYGYTF. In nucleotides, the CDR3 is TGTGCCAGCAGGTCGGACACCCCTAACTATGGCTACACCTTC.

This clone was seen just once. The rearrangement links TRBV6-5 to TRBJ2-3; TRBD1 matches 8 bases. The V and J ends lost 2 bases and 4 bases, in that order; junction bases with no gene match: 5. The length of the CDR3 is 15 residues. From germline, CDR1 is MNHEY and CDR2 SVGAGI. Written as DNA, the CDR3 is TGTGCCAGCAGTTACCTGACAGGGGAGGCAGATACGCAGTATTTT. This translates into CASSYLTGEADTQYF.

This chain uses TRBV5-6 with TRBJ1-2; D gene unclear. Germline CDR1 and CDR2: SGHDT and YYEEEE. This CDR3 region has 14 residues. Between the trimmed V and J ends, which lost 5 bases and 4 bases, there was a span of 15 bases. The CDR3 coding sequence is TGTGCCAGCAGACCGGGCGGGGTAATCTATGGCTACACCTTC. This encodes CASRPGGVIYGYTF.

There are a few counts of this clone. CDR3 sequence (DNA): TGTGCCTGGGCCAGGGGCGAAAAACTGTTTTTT. This translates into CAWARGEKLFF. J is TRBJ1-4 and V is TRBV30, with D possibly matching TRBD1 (6 bases). This CDR3 spans 11 amino acids. Germline values: CDR1 GTSNPN, CDR2 SVGIG (reference sequence). Trimming stripped 5 bases from V and 8 bases from J, with 9 bases between.

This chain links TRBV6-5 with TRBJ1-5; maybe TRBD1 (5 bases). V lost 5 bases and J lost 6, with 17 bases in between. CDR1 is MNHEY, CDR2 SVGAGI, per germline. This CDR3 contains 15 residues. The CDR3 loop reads CASSRGAGEGQPQHF. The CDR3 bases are TGTGCCAGCAGTAGGGGTGCGGGGGAGGGTCAGCCCCAGCATTTT.

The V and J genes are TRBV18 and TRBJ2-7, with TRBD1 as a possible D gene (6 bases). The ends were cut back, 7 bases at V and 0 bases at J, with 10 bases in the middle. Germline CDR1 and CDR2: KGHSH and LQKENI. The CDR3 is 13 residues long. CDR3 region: CASFTGSSYEQYF. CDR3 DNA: TGTGCCAGCTTTACAGGGAGCTCCTACGAGCAGTACTTC.

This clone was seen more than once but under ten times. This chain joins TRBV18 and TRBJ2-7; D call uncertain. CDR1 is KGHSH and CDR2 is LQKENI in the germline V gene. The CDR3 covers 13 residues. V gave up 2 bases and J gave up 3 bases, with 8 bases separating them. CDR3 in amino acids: CASSPRGSYEQYF. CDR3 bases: TGTGCCAGCTCACCAAGAGGCAGCTACGAGCAGTACTTC.

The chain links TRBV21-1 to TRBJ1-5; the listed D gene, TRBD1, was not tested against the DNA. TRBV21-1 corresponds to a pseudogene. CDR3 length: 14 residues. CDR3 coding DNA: TGTGCCAGCAGCTCTCGACAGGGAGGTCAGCCCCAGCATTTT. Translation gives CASSSRQGGQPQHF.

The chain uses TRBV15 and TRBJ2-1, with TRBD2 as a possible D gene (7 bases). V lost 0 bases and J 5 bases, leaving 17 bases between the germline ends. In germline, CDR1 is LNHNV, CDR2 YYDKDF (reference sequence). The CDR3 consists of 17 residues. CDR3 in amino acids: CATSRDMSGGAHNEQFF. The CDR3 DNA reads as TGTGCCACCAGCAGAGATATGTCGGGGGGCGCGCACAATGAGCAGTTCTTC.

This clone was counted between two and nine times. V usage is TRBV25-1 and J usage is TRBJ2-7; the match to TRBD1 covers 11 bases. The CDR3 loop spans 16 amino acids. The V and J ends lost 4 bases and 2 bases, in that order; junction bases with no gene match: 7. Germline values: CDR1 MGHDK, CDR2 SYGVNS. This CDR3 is CASSGPPGQGAYEQYF. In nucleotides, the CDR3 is TGTGCCAGCAGTGGACCTCCGGGACAGGGGGCCTACGAGCAGTACTTC.

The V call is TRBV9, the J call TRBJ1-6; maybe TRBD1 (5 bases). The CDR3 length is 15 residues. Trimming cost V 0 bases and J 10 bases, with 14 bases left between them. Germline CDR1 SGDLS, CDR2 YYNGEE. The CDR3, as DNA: TGTGCCAGCAGCGTAGGCGGGACGGGGAAGTCACCCCTCCACTTT. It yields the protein CASSVGGTGKSPLHF.

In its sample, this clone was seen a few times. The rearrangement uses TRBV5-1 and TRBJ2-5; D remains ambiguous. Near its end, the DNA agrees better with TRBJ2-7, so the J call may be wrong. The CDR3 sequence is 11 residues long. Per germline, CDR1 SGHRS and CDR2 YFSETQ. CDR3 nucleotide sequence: TGCGCCAGCAGCACGAGCTACGAGCAGTACTTC. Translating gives CASSTSYEQYF.

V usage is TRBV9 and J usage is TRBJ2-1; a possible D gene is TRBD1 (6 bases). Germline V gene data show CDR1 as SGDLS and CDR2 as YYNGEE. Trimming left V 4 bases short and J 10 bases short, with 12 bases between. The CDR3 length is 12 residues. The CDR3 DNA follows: TGTGCCAGCAGCCCAGGGGCAGGAGAGCAGTTCTTC. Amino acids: CASSPGAGEQFF.

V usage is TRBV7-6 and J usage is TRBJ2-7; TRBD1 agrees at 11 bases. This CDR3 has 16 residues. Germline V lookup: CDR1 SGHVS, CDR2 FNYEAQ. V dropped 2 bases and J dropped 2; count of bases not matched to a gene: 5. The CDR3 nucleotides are TGTGCCAGCAGCTTATCGCCGGGACAGGGGGCCTACGAGCAGTACTTC. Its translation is CASSLSPGQGAYEQYF. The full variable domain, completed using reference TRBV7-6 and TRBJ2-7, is GAGVSQSPRYKVTKRGQDVALRCDPISGHVSLYWYRQALGQGPEFLTYFNYEAQQDKSGLPNDRFSAERPEGSISTLTIQRTEQRDSAMYRCASSLSPGQGAYEQYFGPGTRLTVT.